The clone carrying this T cell receptor beta chain was detected once. The antigen is unknown. At one end, the junction sequence differs from germline, possibly due to a read error. These data are taken from a study of T cells in Graves' hyperthyroidism and ophthalmopathy. The diagnostic basis comprised clinical symptoms, serum thyroxine and TRAb, thyroid ultrasound and orbital computed tomography. This CDR3 has 16 residues. CDR1 and CDR2 (germline): ENHRY, SYGVKD. Researchers took RNA transcripts and amplified the TCR beta CDR3 regions from them. First-round RT-PCR targeting the TCR CDR3 was performed with the HTBI primer set. Each CDR3 protein gets one entry after TCRdb re-called the multiplex PCR reads with MiXCR. The repertoire holds hundreds of thousands of distinct CDR3 sequences, with around 42% as singletons. Findings and caveats of the study: Ophthalmopathy was distinguished from stable hyperthyroidism by 13 V-J signatures. Most expanded thyroid clonotypes above 0.001 also appeared in blood.

The rearrangement uses TRBV10-3 and TRBJ2-5, with 9 bases identical to TRBD2. Material for sequencing was peripheral blood or thyroid tissue (not recorded which). The sequence came from a woman aged 18-29 years with Graves' hyperthyroidism. In DNA form, the CDR3 reads TGTGCCATCAGTGAGTCGTTAGCGGGAGAACAAGAGACCCAGCACTTC. Translation gives CAISESLAGEQETQHF.